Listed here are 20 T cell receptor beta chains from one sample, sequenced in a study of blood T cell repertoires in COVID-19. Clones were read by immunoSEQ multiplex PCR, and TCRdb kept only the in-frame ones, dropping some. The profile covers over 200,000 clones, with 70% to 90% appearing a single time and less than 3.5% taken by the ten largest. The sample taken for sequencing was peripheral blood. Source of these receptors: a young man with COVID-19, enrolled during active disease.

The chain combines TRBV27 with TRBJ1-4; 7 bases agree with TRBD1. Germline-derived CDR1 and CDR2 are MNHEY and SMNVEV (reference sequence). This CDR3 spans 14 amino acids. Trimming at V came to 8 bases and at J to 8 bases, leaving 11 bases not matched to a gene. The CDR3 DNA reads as TGTGCCAGCCATGGAGGGGGCGAAAGGGAAAAACTGTTTTTT. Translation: CASHGGGEREKLFF. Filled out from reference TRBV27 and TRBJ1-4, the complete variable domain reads EAQVTQNPRYLITVTGKKLTVTCSQNMNHEYMSWYRQDPGLGLRQIYYSMNVEVTDKGDVPEGYKVSRKEKRNFPLILESPSPNQTSLYFCASHGGGEREKLFFGSGTQLSVL.

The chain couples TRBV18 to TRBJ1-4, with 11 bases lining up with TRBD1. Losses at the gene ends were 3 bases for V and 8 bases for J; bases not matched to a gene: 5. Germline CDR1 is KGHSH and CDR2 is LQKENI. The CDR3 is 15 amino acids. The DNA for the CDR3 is TGTGCCAGCTCACCTGGACAGGGGGCTGGAGAAAAACTGTTTTTT. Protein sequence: CASSPGQGAGEKLFF. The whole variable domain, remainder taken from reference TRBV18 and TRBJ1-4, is NAGVMQNPRHLVRRRGQEARLRCSPMKGHSHVYWYRQLPEEGLKFMVYLQKENIIDESGMPKERFSAEFPKEGPSILRIQQVVRGDSAAYFCASSPGQGAGEKLFFGSGTQLSVL.

CDR3 loop: CASSENYADTQYF. CDR3 nucleotides: TGTGCCAGCAGTGAAAACTATGCGGATACGCAGTATTTT. The chain employs TRBV2 and TRBJ2-3; D ambiguous. V lost 2 bases and J lost 6, with 9 bases in between. CDR1 SNHLY and CDR2 FYNNEI come from the germline V gene. The CDR3 contains 13 residues.

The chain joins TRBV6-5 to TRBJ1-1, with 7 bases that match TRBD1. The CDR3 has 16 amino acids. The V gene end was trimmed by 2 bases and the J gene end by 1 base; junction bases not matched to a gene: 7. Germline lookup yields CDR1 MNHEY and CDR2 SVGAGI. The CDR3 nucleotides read TGTGCCAGCAGTTACCGATATAACAGGGGGAACACTGAAGCTTTCTTT. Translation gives CASSYRYNRGNTEAFF.

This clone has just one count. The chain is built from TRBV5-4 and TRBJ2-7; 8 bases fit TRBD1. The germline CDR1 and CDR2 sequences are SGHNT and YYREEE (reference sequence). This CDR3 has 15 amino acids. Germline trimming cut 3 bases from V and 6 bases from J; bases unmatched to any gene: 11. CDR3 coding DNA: TGTGCCAGCAGCTCCCGCCAGGGGGCGACTGCCGAGCAGTACTTC. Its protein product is CASSSRQGATAEQYF.

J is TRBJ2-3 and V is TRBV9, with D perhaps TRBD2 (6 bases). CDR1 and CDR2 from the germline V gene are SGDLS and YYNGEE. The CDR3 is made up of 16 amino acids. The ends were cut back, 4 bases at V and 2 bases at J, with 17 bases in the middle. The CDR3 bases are TGTGCCAGCAGCCCCGGAGGGAGTCTTACCACAGATACGCAGTATTTT. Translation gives CASSPGGSLTTDTQYF.

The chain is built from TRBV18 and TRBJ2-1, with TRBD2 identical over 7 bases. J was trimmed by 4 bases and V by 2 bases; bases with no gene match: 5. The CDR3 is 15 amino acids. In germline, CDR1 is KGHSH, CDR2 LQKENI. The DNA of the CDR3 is TGTGCCAGCTCACCAGCCTCTAGCGGTTACAATGAGCAGTTCTTC. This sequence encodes CASSPASSGYNEQFF.

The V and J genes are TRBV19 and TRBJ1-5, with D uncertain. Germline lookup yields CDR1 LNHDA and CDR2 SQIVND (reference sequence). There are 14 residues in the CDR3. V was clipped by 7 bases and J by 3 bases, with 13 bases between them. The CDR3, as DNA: TGTGCCAGTAACGCGGAGAGATACAATCAGCCCCAGCATTTT. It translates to CASNAERYNQPQHF. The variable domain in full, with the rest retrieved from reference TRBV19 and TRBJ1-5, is DGGITQSPKYLFRKEGQNVTLSCEQNLNHDAMYWYRQDPGQGLRLIYYSQIVNDFQKGDIAEGYSVSREKKESFPLTVTSAQKNPTAFYLCASNAERYNQPQHFGDGTRLSIL.

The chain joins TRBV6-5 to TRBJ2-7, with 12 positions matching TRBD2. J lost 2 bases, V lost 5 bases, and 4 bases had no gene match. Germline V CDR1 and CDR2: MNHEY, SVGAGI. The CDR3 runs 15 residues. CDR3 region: CASSPTSGRPYEQYF. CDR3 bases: TGTGCCAGCAGTCCCACTAGCGGGAGGCCCTACGAGCAGTACTTC.

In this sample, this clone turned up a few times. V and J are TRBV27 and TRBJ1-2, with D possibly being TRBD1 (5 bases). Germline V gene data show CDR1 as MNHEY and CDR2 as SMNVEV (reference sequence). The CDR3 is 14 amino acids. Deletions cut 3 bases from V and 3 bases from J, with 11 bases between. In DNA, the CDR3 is TGTGCCAGCAGTTTTCGGGGGGGGGACTATGGCTACACCTTC. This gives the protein CASSFRGGDYGYTF.

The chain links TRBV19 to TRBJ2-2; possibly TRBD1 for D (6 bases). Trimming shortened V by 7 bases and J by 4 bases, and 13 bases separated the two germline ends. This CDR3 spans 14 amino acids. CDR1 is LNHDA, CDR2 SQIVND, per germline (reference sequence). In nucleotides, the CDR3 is TGTGCCAGTACGTACGACAGGTCCACCGGGGAGCTGTTTTTT. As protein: CASTYDRSTGELFF.

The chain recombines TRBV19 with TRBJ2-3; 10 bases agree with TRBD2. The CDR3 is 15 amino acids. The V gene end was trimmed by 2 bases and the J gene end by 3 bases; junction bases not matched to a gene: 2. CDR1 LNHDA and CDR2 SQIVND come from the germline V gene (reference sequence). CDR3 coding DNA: TGTGCCAGTAGTATAACTAGCGGGAAGACAGATACGCAGTATTTT. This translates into CASSITSGKTDTQYF.

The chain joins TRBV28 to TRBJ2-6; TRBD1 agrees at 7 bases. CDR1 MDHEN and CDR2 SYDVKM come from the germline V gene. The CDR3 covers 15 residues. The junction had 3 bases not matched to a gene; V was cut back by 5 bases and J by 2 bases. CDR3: CASSRQGTGANVLTF. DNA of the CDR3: TGTGCCAGCAGTCGACAGGGAACTGGGGCCAACGTCCTGACTTTC.

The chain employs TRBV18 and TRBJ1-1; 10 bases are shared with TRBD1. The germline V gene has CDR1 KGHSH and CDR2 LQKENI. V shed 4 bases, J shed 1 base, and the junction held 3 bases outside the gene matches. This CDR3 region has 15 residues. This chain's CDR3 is CASSLRQGANTEAFF. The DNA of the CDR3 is TGTGCCAGCTCACTACGACAGGGGGCGAACACTGAAGCTTTCTTT. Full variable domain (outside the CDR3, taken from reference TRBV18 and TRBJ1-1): NAGVMQNPRHLVRRRGQEARLRCSPMKGHSHVYWYRQLPEEGLKFMVYLQKENIIDESGMPKERFSAEFPKEGPSILRIQQVVRGDSAAYFCASSLRQGANTEAFFGQGTRLTVV.

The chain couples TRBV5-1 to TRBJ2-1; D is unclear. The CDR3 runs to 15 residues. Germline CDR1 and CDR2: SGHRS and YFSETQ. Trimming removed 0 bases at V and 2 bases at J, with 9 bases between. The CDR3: CASSLDVSAYNEQFF. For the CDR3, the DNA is TGCGCCAGCAGCTTGGATGTTTCGGCCTACAATGAGCAGTTCTTC.

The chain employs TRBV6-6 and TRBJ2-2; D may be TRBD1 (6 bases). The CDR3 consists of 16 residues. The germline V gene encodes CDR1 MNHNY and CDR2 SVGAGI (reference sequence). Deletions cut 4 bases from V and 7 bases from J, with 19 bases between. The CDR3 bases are TGTGCCAGCAGTTCCTTAAAAGGACAGTTAATCGGGGAGCTGTTTTTT. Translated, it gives CASSSLKGQLIGELFF.

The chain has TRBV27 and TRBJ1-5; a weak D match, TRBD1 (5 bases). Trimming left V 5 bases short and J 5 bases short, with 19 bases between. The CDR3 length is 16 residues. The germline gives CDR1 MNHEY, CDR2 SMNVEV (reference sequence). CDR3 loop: CASSRQFSNGYQPQHF. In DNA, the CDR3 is TGTGCCAGCAGTAGACAGTTCAGTAACGGGTATCAGCCCCAGCATTTT.

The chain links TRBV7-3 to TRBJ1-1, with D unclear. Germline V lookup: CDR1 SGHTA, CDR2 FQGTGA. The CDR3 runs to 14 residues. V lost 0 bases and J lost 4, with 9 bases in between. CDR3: CASSLTRPGTEAFF. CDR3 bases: TGTGCCAGCAGCTTAACTCGGCCAGGCACTGAAGCTTTCTTT.

The CDR3 region is CASRTPGGETQYF. As DNA, the CDR3 is TGTGCCAGCAGGACCCCAGGGGGAGAGACCCAGTACTTC. The gene calls are TRBV12-3 or TRBV12-4 and TRBJ2-5, with 7 bases lining up with TRBD1. CDR3 length: 13 residues. V lost 6 bases to trimming and J lost 4 bases; unmatched junction nucleotides: 5.

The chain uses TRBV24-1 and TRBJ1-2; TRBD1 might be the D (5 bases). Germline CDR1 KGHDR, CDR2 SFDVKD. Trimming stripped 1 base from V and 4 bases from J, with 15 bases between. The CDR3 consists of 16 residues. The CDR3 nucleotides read TGTGCCACCAGTGATTTTGCGGGGGAGTACGGCTATGGCTACACCTTC. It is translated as CATSDFAGEYGYGYTF.